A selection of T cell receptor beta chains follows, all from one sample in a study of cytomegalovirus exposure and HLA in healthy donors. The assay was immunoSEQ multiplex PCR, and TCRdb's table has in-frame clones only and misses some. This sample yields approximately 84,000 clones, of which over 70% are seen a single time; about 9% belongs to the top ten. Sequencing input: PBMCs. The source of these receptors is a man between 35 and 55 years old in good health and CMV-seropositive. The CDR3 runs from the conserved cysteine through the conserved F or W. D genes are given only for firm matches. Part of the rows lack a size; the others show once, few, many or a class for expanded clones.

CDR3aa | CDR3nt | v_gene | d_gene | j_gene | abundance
CASSYNGVNTGELFF | TGTGCCAGCAGTTACAATGGAGTGAACACCGGGGAGCTGTTTTTT | TRBV6-5 | . | TRBJ2-2 | few
CASSPEAANYGYTF | TGTGCCAGCTCACCAGAGGCAGCTAACTATGGCTACACCTTC | TRBV18 | . | TRBJ1-2 | .
CASSLAARGSMDYGYTF | TGTGCCAGCAGCTTGGCGGCCAGGGGTTCAATGGACTATGGCTACACCTTC | TRBV5-4 | . | TRBJ1-2 | .
CASSEILEHNEQFF | TGTGCCAGCAGTGAGATTTTAGAACACAATGAGCAGTTCTTC | TRBV6-1 | . | TRBJ2-1 | .
CASSLGAGNTGELFF | TGCGCCAGCTCCCTGGGGGCAGGGAACACCGGGGAGCTGTTTTTT | TRBV5-1 | . | TRBJ2-2 | .
CASSPDSYGYTF | TGTGCCAGCAGCCCGGACTCATATGGCTACACCTTC | TRBV28 | . | TRBJ1-2 | .
CASSLGTTNYGYTF | TGTGCCAGCAGCTTGGGCACAACTAACTATGGCTACACCTTC | TRBV5-4 | . | TRBJ1-2 | .
CASSQRGSLNTEAFF | TGTGCCAGCAGCCAACGGGGTAGCTTGAACACTGAAGCTTTCTTT | TRBV14 | . | TRBJ1-1 | .
CASSENGGISYEQYF | TGTGCCAGCAGTGAAAACGGGGGGATTTCCTACGAGCAGTACTTC | TRBV2 | TRBD2 | TRBJ2-7 | once
CASSERQGKRGAFF | TGTGCCAGCAGTGAAAGACAGGGGAAGCGGGGAGCTTTCTTT | TRBV6-4 | TRBD1 | TRBJ1-1 | .
CASSLVVRNTGELFF | TGTGCCAGCAGCTTAGTGGTCAGGAACACCGGGGAGCTGTTTTTT | TRBV7-6 | . | TRBJ2-2 | .
CASSLAEPTGAETQYF | TGTGCCAGCAGCTTAGCGGAACCCACAGGGGCGGAGACCCAGTACTTC | TRBV7-9 | TRBD1 | TRBJ2-5 | .
CASSLERGSYNEQFF | TGCGCCAGCAGCTTGGAACGGGGATCCTACAATGAGCAGTTCTTC | TRBV5-1 | . | TRBJ2-1 | .
CASSQRARGGYTF | TGTGCCAGCAGCCAACGGGCTCGGGGTGGCTACACCTTC | TRBV6-5 | . | TRBJ1-2 | .
CASSLESLAGGQDTQYF | TGTGCCAGCAGCTTAGAATCTTTAGCGGGGGGGCAAGATACGCAGTATTTT | TRBV11-3 | TRBD2 | TRBJ2-3 | .
CASSPRGRNEQFF | TGTGCCAGCAGCCCTAGGGGTAGGAATGAGCAGTTCTTC | TRBV11-3 | . | TRBJ2-1 | .
CASSEAQVTSGYTF | TGTGCCAGCAGTGAAGCACAGGTGACAAGCGGCTACACCTTC | TRBV2 | . | TRBJ1-2 | .
CASSKCWSPYEQYF | TGTGCCAGCAGCAAATGTTGGAGTCCCTACGAGCAGTACTTC | TRBV21-1 | . | TRBJ2-7 | few
CATSRGTSENEQFF | TGTGCCACCAGCAGAGGGACTAGTGAGAATGAGCAGTTCTTC | TRBV15 | TRBD2 | TRBJ2-1 | .